The T cell receptor (beta chain) described here comes from a study of CD8+ T cells in alopecia areata. General study findings and limits: Among patients, TCR sharing was less clear than in mice, a difference possibly due in part to HLA diversity in the patient population. Elevated clonality characterized lesional scalp relative to normal scalp, particularly in alopecia totalis/universalis.

The V gene end was trimmed by 5 bases and the J gene end by 3 bases; junction bases not matched to a gene: 1. The CDR3 length is 14 residues. The V gene's germline CDR1 is PRHDT and CDR2 FYEKMQ (reference sequence). Reverse transcription of extracted RNA yielded cDNA, which provided the sequencing template. The protocol was immunoSEQ multiplex PCR, while the TCRdb copy is restricted to in-frame clones and leaves out a portion. Here the sample spans around 250,000 clones, less than 80% being singletons. In the case of this clone: Its target is unknown.

This TCR was recovered from a human donor with alopecia areata. The chain recombines TRBV13 with TRBJ2-5; 12 bases align to TRBD2. This specimen consisted of CD4+ T cells sorted from blood, obtained at week 0. CDR3 sequence: CASSRLAGEETQYF. The CDR3 DNA reads TGTGCCAGCAGCCGACTAGCGGGGGAAGAGACCCAGTACTTC.